Below are 32 T cell receptor beta chains sequenced from a single sample in a study of T cell responses to AZD1222 COVID-19 vaccine. Generated by immunoSEQ multiplex PCR, the TCRdb table keeps only in-frame clones and is missing some. The sample lists about 140,000 clones; 80% to 95% were seen once. Source: peripheral blood, taken 28 days after the second AZD1222 dose. These receptors all come from an adult who received the AZD1222 COVID-19 vaccine.

The genes are TRBV6-5 and TRBJ2-3, with TRBD1 matching 9 bases. The length of the CDR3 is 15 residues. CDR1 is MNHEY and CDR2 is SVGAGI in the germline V gene. V shed 5 bases and J 4 bases; nucleotides not matched to a gene: 7. The CDR3 DNA follows: TGTGCCAGCAGTCTTGGGACAGGGAAGGCAGATACGCAGTATTTT. Protein: CASSLGTGKADTQYF.

The rearrangement uses TRBV4-3 and TRBJ2-5, with D possibly TRBD2 on 5 matching bases. The CDR3 sequence is 15 residues long. Trimming removed 0 bases at V and 2 bases at J, with 10 bases between. Germline V gene sequence: CDR1 LGHNA, CDR2 YSLEER. The CDR3 DNA reads as TGCGCCAGCAGCCAAGAGGCGGGCCTACAAGAGACCCAGTACTTC. It codes for CASSQEAGLQETQYF.

J is TRBJ1-1 and V is TRBV6-6; D uncertain. This CDR3 spans 13 amino acids. The germline CDR1 and CDR2 sequences are MNHNY and SVGAGI (reference sequence). Deletions cut 5 bases from V and 3 bases from J, with 10 bases between. For the CDR3, the DNA is TGTGCCAGCAGTCAAGGACGTTACACTGAAGCTTTCTTT. This encodes CASSQGRYTEAFF.

Regarding this clone: One junction end disagrees with the germline gene, perhaps due to a read error. The chain has TRBV4-1 and TRBJ2-7; D call uncertain. Germline assignment: CDR1 MGHRA and CDR2 YSYEKL. This CDR3 is built from 14 residues. For the CDR3, the DNA is TGCGCCAGCAGCCCCCTCGAAGCGTCCTCCGAGCAGTACTTC. Translated: CASSPLEASSEQYF.

The CDR3 nucleotides read TGTGCCAGCAACCCAGCGGGGGACCCGAACAATGAGCAGTTCTTC. It yields the protein CASNPAGDPNNEQFF. The chain uses TRBV6-2 or TRBV6-3 and TRBJ2-1; 8 bases are shared with TRBD2. V dropped 7 bases and J dropped 5; count of bases not matched to a gene: 10. Germline V gene sequence: CDR1 MNHEY, CDR2 SVGEGT. This CDR3 contains 15 residues.

The genes are TRBV7-9 and TRBJ1-1, with D unresolved. This CDR3 has 13 residues. Germline V lookup: CDR1 SEHNR, CDR2 FQNEAQ (reference sequence). Trimming removed 0 bases from V and 6 bases from J, with 8 bases in between. CDR3 protein: CASSLAVAAEAFF. CDR3 coding DNA: TGTGCCAGCAGCTTAGCGGTGGCGGCTGAAGCTTTCTTT.

The chain joins TRBV10-3 to TRBJ2-7; D is unclear. From germline, CDR1 is ENHRY and CDR2 SYGVKD. Between the trimmed V and J ends, which lost 0 bases and 3 bases, there was a span of 12 bases. The CDR3 consists of 15 residues. The CDR3 spells CAISESERPLYEQYF. CDR3 in DNA: TGTGCCATCAGTGAGTCAGAGAGGCCCCTCTACGAGCAGTACTTC.

This rearrangement joins TRBV11-2 to TRBJ2-1; D gene uncertain. The germline V gene has CDR1 SGHAT and CDR2 FQNNGV. With 7 bases removed from V and 0 bases from J, the gap between germline ends came to 10 bases. The CDR3 length is 14 residues. CDR3 sequence reads: CASTVVLSYNEQFF. The CDR3 DNA reads TGTGCCAGCACCGTGGTGCTCTCCTACAATGAGCAGTTCTTC.

This chain uses TRBV18 with TRBJ1-2; the D gene is possibly TRBD1 (5 bases). This CDR3 has 14 residues. CDR1 KGHSH and CDR2 LQKENI come from the germline V gene. V shed 1 base and J shed 3 bases, with 9 bases lying between them. The CDR3 nucleotides are TGTGCCAGCTCACCACGGGACGACTACTATGGCTACACCTTC. It translates to CASSPRDDYYGYTF. Full variable domain (outside the CDR3, taken from reference TRBV18 and TRBJ1-2): NAGVMQNPRHLVRRRGQEARLRCSPMKGHSHVYWYRQLPEEGLKFMVYLQKENIIDESGMPKERFSAEFPKEGPSILRIQQVVRGDSAAYFCASSPRDDYYGYTFGSGTRLTVV.

The J gene is TRBJ2-7, the V gene TRBV11-2; 8 nucleotides line up with TRBD2. Trimming at V came to 8 bases and at J to 5 bases, leaving 8 bases not matched to a gene. In germline, CDR1 is SGHAT, CDR2 FQNNGV. This CDR3 comprises 13 residues. The CDR3: CASLGSGSDEQYF. The CDR3 DNA reads TGTGCCAGCCTGGGAAGCGGGAGTGACGAGCAGTACTTC.

The rearrangement uses TRBV7-2 and TRBJ2-1; D uncertain. Looked up from germline, CDR1 is SGHTA and CDR2 is FQGNSA. The CDR3 is 16 residues long. V gave up 5 bases and J gave up 7 bases, with 21 bases separating them. The CDR3 reads CASSPLPSPGYNEQFF. The CDR3 DNA sequence: TGTGCCAGCAGCCCCCTACCGAGTCCTGGGTATAATGAGCAGTTCTTC.

This clone was picked up one time. The chain uses TRBV4-3 and TRBJ2-1, with D unresolved. Trimming cost V 0 bases and J 4 bases, with 10 bases left between them. The CDR3 sequence is 15 residues long. CDR1 and CDR2 from the germline V gene are LGHNA and YSLEER. The CDR3 protein is CASSQETITYNEQFF. The CDR3 DNA reads as TGCGCCAGCAGCCAAGAAACTATTACTTACAATGAGCAGTTCTTC.

The chain combines TRBV2 with TRBJ2-5; possibly TRBD1 or TRBD2 for D (5 bases each). V lost 4 bases, J lost 5 bases, and 5 bases lay in between. CDR1 is SNHLY and CDR2 is FYNNEI in the germline V gene. The CDR3 sequence is 11 residues long. The CDR3 region is CASSGGETQYF. Written as DNA, the CDR3 is TGTGCCAGCAGTGGGGGGGAGACCCAGTACTTC.

This clone has just a few counts. The chain employs TRBV5-6 and TRBJ2-5; D is unclear. Trimming pared 4 bases from V and 7 bases from J, leaving 17 bases between. The CDR3 extends over 14 amino acids. Germline-derived CDR1 and CDR2 are SGHDT and YYEEEE. CDR3: CASSLYSAGATQYF. In DNA form, the CDR3 reads TGTGCCAGCAGCCTATATAGTGCCGGAGCGACCCAGTACTTC.

This clone was counted once. This rearrangement joins TRBV7-3 to TRBJ2-3; D gene unclear. CDR1 SGHTA and CDR2 FQGTGA come from the germline V gene. With 2 bases removed from V and 4 bases from J, the gap between germline ends came to 10 bases. The CDR3 consists of 14 residues. CDR3 nucleotides: TGTGCCAGCAGCTTAGCCCCGTCCCCAGATACGCAGTATTTT. It codes for CASSLAPSPDTQYF.

This chain links TRBV15 with TRBJ1-2, with D unresolved. The CDR3 extends over 14 amino acids. CDR1 is LNHNV and CDR2 is YYDKDF in the germline V gene (reference sequence). Between the trimmed V and J ends, which lost 0 bases and 8 bases, there was a span of 13 bases. CDR3 residues: CATSRDQGIGGYTF. The CDR3 region has the DNA TGTGCCACCAGCAGAGATCAAGGGATTGGCGGCTACACCTTC.

The chain's CDR3 is CAIRSTSSASYNEQFF. CDR3 in DNA: TGTGCCATCAGGAGTACGTCTAGCGCCTCCTACAATGAGCAGTTCTTC. This chain connects TRBV10-3 to TRBJ2-1; D possibly corresponds to TRBD2 (6 bases). This CDR3 contains 16 residues. V was pared by 6 bases and J by 0 bases, with 15 bases between. Per germline, CDR1 ENHRY and CDR2 SYGVKD.

The V and J genes are TRBV7-2 and TRBJ2-3; D remains unclear. Germline CDR1 is SGHTA and CDR2 is FQGNSA. Trimming removed 6 bases at V and 3 bases at J, with 10 bases between. The CDR3 has 13 residues. The CDR3 reads CASRLTYTDTQYF. DNA of the CDR3: TGTGCCAGCAGACTCACCTATACAGATACGCAGTATTTT.

The chain employs TRBV15 and TRBJ1-1, with a weak D call TRBD1 (5 bases). CDR1 is LNHNV, CDR2 YYDKDF, per germline (reference sequence). This CDR3 contains 14 residues. Trimming pared 0 bases from V and 5 bases from J, leaving 10 bases between. CDR3 DNA: TGTGCCACCAGCAGAGAGGGGCCGGGGACTGAAGCTTTCTTT. This sequence encodes CATSREGPGTEAFF.

This chain links TRBV13 with TRBJ2-5; tentatively, D is TRBD2 (6 bases). V gave up 4 bases and J gave up 5 bases, with 11 bases separating them. The germline CDR1 and CDR2 sequences are PRHDT and FYEKMQ (reference sequence). The CDR3 spans 13 residues. CDR3 sequence: CASSSEGMETQYF. Written as DNA, the CDR3 is TGTGCCAGCAGCTCGGAGGGCATGGAGACCCAGTACTTC.

A single count supports this clone. J is TRBJ2-7 and V is TRBV5-6; no reliable D call. CDR1 is SGHDT and CDR2 is YYEEEE in the germline V gene. The V and J ends lost 0 bases and 3 bases respectively, with 10 bases between them. The CDR3 runs 14 residues. The DNA of the CDR3 is TGTGCCAGCAGCTTGGCTCTCATGCTCTACGAGCAGTACTTC. Its protein product is CASSLALMLYEQYF.

The rearrangement joins TRBV7-9 to TRBJ2-2, with a tentative D call TRBD1 (5 bases). CDR3 length equals 15 residues. Germline V gives CDR1 SEHNR, CDR2 FQNEAQ (reference sequence). V dropped 5 bases and J dropped 5 bases, with 15 bases sitting between them. DNA for the CDR3: TGTGCCAGCAGCGCACCGACAGCCCTTACCGGGGAGCTGTTTTTT. Residues: CASSAPTALTGELFF.

The chain carries TRBV7-9 and TRBJ2-6, with D maybe TRBD1 (6 bases). The CDR3 runs 19 residues. The germline V gene encodes CDR1 SEHNR and CDR2 FQNEAQ (reference sequence). Trimming left V 2 bases short and J 2 bases short, with 19 bases between. The CDR3 DNA is TGTGCCAGCAGCTTAATTTTTGGCAGGGGAACGGCTGGGGCCAACGTCCTGACTTTC. Its translation is CASSLIFGRGTAGANVLTF. Using reference TRBV7-9 and TRBJ2-6 for the parts outside the CDR3, the full variable domain is DTGVSQNPRHKITKRGQNVTFRCDPISEHNRLYWYRQTLGQGPEFLTYFQNEAQLEKSRLLSDRFSAERPKGSFSTLEIQRTEQGDSAMYLCASSLIFGRGTAGANVLTFGAGSRLTVL.

This clone was detected once. The V call is TRBV19, the J call TRBJ2-1; D is possibly TRBD2 (5 bases). V lost 10 bases and J lost 0, with 10 bases in between. Germline V gene data show CDR1 as LNHDA and CDR2 as SQIVND (reference sequence). This CDR3 region has 13 residues. The CDR3 is CATERTSYNEQFF. The CDR3 DNA reads as TGTGCCACCGAGCGGACCTCCTACAATGAGCAGTTCTTC.

The chain has TRBV6-5 and TRBJ1-1, with 7 bases that match TRBD1. Trimming cost V 6 bases and J 3 bases; bases outside gene matches: 7. CDR3 size: 14 residues. Per germline, CDR1 MNHEY and CDR2 SVGAGI. In DNA, the CDR3 is TGTGCCAGCAGCCTATCAGGGGGATACACTGAAGCTTTCTTT. It encodes CASSLSGGYTEAFF.

The genes are TRBV4-2 and TRBJ1-1, with D unclear. The CDR3 contains 15 residues. V lost 2 bases and J 2 bases, leaving 12 bases between the germline ends. Germline-derived CDR1 and CDR2 are LGHNA and YNFKEQ. The CDR3 region is CASSQPGTVNTEAFF. CDR3 DNA sequence: TGTGCCAGCAGCCAACCCGGAACTGTTAACACTGAAGCTTTCTTT.

The gene calls are TRBV20-1 and TRBJ2-7; D remains ambiguous. Trimming pared 5 bases from V and 9 bases from J, leaving 11 bases between. Germline lookup yields CDR1 DFQATT and CDR2 SNEGSKA (reference sequence). The CDR3 extends over 10 amino acids. The CDR3 reads CSAALARQYF. In nucleotides, the CDR3 is TGCAGTGCTGCCCTGGCACGGCAGTACTTC.

The V and J genes are TRBV29-1 and TRBJ2-3, with 11 bases matching TRBD2. Germline CDR1 and CDR2: SQVTM and ANQGSEA. The J segment lost 2 bases and the V segment lost 8 bases, leaving 6 bases of the junction unmatched. The CDR3 has 14 residues. CDR3 in DNA: TGCAGCCTATCGACTAGCGGGACCACAGATACGCAGTATTTT. It is translated as CSLSTSGTTDTQYF.

V usage is TRBV7-2 and J usage is TRBJ2-1; D is uncertain. This CDR3 spans 16 amino acids. Germline V CDR1 and CDR2: SGHTA, FQGNSA. Trimming took off 2 bases at V and 2 bases at J, with 13 bases between the two ends. The CDR3 nucleotides read TGTGCCAGCAGCTTAAATGCGGTACCTACCTACAATGAGCAGTTCTTC. Protein sequence: CASSLNAVPTYNEQFF.

The rearrangement uses TRBV11-3 and TRBJ2-1; D is possibly TRBD1 (6 bases). Germline CDR1 is SGHNT and CDR2 is YENEEA. V lost 8 bases to trimming and J lost 1 base, with 15 bases between them. CDR3 size: 15 residues. For the CDR3, the DNA is TGTGCCAGCGCCAGGGGAACAGGGTCCTACAATGAGCAGTTCTTC. This encodes CASARGTGSYNEQFF.

The V gene is TRBV21-1, the J gene TRBJ1-4. TRBV21-1 is a pseudogene segment. CDR3 length: 15 amino acids. This chain's CDR3 is CASSKGAATNEKLFF. The CDR3, as DNA: TGTGCCAGCAGCAAAGGAGCTGCAACTAATGAAAAACTGTTTTTT.

The V and J genes are TRBV5-6 and TRBJ1-2; 7 nucleotides align to TRBD1. Germline values: CDR1 SGHDT, CDR2 YYEEEE. There are 14 residues in the CDR3. V lost 4 bases, J lost 6 bases, and 9 bases stayed unmatched. Here the CDR3 DNA reads TGTGCCAGCAGCCGCGTTAACCAGGGGGATGGCTACACCTTC. Translating gives CASSRVNQGDGYTF. Full variable domain (missing parts from reference TRBV5-6 and TRBJ1-2): DAGVTQSPTHLIKTRGQQVTLRCSPKSGHDTVSWYQQALGQGPQFIFQYYEEEERQRGNFPDRFSGHQFPNYSSELNVNALLLGDSALYLCASSRVNQGDGYTFGSGTRLTVV.